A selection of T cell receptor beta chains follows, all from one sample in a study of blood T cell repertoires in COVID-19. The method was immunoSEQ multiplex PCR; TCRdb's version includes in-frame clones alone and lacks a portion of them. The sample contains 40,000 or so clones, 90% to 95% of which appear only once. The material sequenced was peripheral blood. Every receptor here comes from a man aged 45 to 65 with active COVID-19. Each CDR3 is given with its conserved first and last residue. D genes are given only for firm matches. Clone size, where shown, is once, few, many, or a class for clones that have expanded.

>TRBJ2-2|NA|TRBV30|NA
CAWSAGADTGELFF
TGTGCCTGGAGTGCAGGGGCCGACACCGGGGAGCTGTTTTTT
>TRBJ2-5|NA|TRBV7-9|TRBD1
CASSLTGGQVIRETQYF
TGTGCCAGCAGCCTAACCGGAGGACAGGTGATCCGAGAGACCCAGTACTTC
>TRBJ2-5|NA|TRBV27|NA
CASSRTRRETQYF
TGTGCCAGCAGTCGTACGCGGCGGGAGACCCAGTACTTC
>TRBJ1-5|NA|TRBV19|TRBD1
CASKPGQGLNQPQHF
TGTGCCAGTAAACCGGGACAGGGGTTGAATCAGCCCCAGCATTTT
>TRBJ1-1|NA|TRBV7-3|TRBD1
CASSLEQGDTEAFF
TGTGCCAGCAGCTTAGAACAGGGGGATACTGAAGCTTTCTTT
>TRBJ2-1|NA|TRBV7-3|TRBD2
CASSTLAGELNEQFF
TGTGCCAGCAGCACCCTAGCGGGGGAGCTGAATGAGCAGTTCTTC
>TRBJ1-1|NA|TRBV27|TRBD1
CASSAPGQGYTEAFF
TGTGCCAGCAGTGCGCCGGGACAGGGGTACACTGAAGCTTTCTTT
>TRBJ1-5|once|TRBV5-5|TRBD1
CASSFRDRSNQPQHF
TGTGCCAGCAGCTTTCGGGACAGGTCAAATCAGCCCCAGCATTTT
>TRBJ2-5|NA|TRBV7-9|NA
CASSSPGETQYF
TGTGCCAGCAGCTCTCCGGGGGAGACCCAGTACTTC
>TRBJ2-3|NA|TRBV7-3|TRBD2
CASSLNSGGADTQYF
TGTGCCAGCAGCTTAAATAGCGGGGGGGCAGATACGCAGTATTTT
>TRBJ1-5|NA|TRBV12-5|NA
CASGAREDQPQHF
TGTGCTAGTGGTGCCCGGGAGGATCAGCCCCAGCATTTT
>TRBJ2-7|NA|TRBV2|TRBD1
CASSVTGSGYEQYF
TGTGCCAGCAGTGTGACAGGGTCAGGCTACGAGCAGTACTTC
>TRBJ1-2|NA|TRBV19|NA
CASSIRQIYGYTF
TGTGCCAGTAGTATCCGACAGATCTATGGCTACACCTTC